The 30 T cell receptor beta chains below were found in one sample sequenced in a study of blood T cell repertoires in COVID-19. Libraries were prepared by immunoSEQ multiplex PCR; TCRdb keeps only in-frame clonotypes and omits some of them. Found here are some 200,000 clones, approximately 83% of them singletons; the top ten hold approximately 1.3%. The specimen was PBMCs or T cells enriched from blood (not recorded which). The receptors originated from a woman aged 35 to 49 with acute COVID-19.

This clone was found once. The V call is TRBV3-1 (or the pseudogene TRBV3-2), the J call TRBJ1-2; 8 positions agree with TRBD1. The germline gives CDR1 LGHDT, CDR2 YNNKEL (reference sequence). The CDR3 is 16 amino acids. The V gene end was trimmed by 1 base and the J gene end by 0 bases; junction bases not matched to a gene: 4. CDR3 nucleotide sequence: TGTGCCAGCAGCCAAGCTCGACAGGGGACTAACTATGGCTACACCTTC. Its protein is CASSQARQGTNYGYTF.

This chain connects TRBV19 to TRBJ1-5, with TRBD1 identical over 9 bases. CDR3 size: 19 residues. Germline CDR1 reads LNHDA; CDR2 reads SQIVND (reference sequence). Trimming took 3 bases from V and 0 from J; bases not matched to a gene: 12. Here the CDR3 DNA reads TGTGCCAGTAGTATCCCAACAGGGGGCCTTTTCGATAGCAATCAGCCCCAGCATTTT. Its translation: CASSIPTGGLFDSNQPQHF.

CDR3 loop: CASTPSGGRIETQYF. For the CDR3, the DNA is TGTGCCAGCACCCCGAGTGGCGGGCGAATCGAGACCCAGTACTTC. V usage is TRBV5-4 and J usage is TRBJ2-5; TRBD2 might be the D (5 bases). Germline CDR1 reads SGHNT; CDR2 reads YYREEE (reference sequence). CDR3 length: 15 amino acids. Trimming stripped 6 bases from V and 5 bases from J, with 20 bases between.

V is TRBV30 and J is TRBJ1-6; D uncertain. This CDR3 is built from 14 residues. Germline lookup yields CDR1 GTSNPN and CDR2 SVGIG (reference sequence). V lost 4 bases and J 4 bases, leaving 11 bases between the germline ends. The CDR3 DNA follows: TGTGCCTGGAACTCCAGGCATTATAATTCACCCCTCCACTTT. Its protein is CAWNSRHYNSPLHF.

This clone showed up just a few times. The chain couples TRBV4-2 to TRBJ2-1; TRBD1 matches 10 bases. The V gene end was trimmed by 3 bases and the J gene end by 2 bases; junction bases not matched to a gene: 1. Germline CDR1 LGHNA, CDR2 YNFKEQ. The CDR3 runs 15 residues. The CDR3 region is CASSQDRGTYNEQFF. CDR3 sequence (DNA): TGTGCCAGCAGCCAGGACAGGGGGACCTACAATGAGCAGTTCTTC.

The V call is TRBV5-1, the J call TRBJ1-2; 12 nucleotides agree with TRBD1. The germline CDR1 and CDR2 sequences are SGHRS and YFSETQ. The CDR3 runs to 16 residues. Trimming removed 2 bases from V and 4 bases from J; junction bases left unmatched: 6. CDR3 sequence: CASSFAPGQGAYGYTF. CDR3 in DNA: TGCGCCAGCAGCTTCGCGCCGGGACAGGGGGCCTATGGCTACACCTTC.

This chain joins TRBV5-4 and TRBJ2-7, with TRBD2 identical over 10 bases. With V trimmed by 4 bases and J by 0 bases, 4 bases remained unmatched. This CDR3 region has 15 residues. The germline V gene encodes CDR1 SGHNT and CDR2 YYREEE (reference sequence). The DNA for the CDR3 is TGTGCCAGCAGCCGAGTAGCGGGAGGCTCCTACGAGCAGTACTTC. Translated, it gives CASSRVAGGSYEQYF.

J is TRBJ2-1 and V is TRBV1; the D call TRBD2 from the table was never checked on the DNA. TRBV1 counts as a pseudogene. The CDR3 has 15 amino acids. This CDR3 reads CTSSSTSAAYNEQFF. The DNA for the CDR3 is TGCACCAGCAGCTCTACTAGCGCCGCCTACAATGAGCAGTTCTTC.

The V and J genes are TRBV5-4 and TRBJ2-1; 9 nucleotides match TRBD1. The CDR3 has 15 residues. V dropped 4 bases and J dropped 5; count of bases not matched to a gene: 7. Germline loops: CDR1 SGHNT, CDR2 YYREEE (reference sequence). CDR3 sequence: CASSPGTGQHNEQFF. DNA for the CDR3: TGTGCCAGCAGCCCAGGGACAGGGCAACACAATGAGCAGTTCTTC.

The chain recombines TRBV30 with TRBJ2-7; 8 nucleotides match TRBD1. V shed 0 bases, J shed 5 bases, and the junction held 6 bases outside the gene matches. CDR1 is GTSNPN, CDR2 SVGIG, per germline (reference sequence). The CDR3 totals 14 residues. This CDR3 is CAWSVGQGTDEQYF. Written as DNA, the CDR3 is TGTGCCTGGAGTGTAGGACAGGGTACCGACGAGCAGTACTTC.

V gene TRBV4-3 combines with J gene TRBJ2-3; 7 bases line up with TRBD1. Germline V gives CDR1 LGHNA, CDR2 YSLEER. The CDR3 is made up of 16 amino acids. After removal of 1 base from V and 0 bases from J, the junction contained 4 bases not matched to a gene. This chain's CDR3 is CASSQVLTGSTDTQYF. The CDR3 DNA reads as TGCGCCAGCAGCCAAGTCCTGACAGGGAGCACAGATACGCAGTATTTT.

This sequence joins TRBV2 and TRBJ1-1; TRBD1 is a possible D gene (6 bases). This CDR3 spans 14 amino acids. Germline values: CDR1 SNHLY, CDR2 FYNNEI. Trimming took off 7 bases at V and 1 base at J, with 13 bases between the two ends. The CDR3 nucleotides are TGTGCCAGCAATGATCCAGGGGAGAACACTGAAGCTTTCTTT. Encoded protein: CASNDPGENTEAFF.

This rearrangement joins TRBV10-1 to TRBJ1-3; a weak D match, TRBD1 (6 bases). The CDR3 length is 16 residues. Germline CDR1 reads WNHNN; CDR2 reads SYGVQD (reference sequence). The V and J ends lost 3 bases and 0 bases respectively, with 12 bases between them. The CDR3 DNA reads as TGCGCCAGCAGTGACCACAGGGCCCGCTCTGGAAACACCATATATTTT. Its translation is CASSDHRARSGNTIYF.

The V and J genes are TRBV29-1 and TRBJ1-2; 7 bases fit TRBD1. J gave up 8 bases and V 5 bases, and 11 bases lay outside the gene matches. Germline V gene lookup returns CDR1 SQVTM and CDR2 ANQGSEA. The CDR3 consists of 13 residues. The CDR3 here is CSVWGTEIGGYTF. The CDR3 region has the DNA TGCAGCGTTTGGGGGACAGAAATAGGCGGCTACACCTTC.

The CDR3 DNA follows: TGCGCCAGCAGCTTGGACAGAACCATGAACACTGAAGCTTTCTTT. This sequence encodes CASSLDRTMNTEAFF. This sequence joins TRBV5-1 and TRBJ1-1; D call uncertain. Germline V gene lookup returns CDR1 SGHRS and CDR2 YFSETQ. Between the trimmed V and J ends, which lost 0 bases and 0 bases, there was a span of 9 bases. CDR3 length: 15 amino acids. The variable domain in full, with the rest retrieved from reference TRBV5-1 and TRBJ1-1, is KAGVTQTPRYLIKTRGQQVTLSCSPISGHRSVSWYQQTPGQGLQFLFEYFSETQRNKGNFPGRFSGRQFSNSRSEMNVSTLELGDSALYLCASSLDRTMNTEAFFGQGTRLTVV.

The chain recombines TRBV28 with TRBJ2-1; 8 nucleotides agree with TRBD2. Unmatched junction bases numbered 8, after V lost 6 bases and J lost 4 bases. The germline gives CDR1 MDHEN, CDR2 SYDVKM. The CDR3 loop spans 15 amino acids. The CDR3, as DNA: TGTGCCAGCAGCGCTATCAGCGGGAGATACAATGAGCAGTTCTTC. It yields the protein CASSAISGRYNEQFF.

The CDR3 sequence is CASSLEGLANTEAFF. The CDR3 DNA sequence: TGCGCCAGCAGCTTGGAGGGGTTGGCGAACACTGAAGCTTTCTTT. The chain employs TRBV5-1 and TRBJ1-1; the D gene is possibly TRBD1 (5 bases). Germline values: CDR1 SGHRS, CDR2 YFSETQ. V lost 0 bases and J 1 base, leaving 10 bases between the germline ends. This CDR3 has 15 residues.

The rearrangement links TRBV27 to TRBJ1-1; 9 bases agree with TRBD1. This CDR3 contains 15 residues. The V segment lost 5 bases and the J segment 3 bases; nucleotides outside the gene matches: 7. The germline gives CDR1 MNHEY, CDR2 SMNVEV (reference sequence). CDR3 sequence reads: CASSPLGTGYTEAFF. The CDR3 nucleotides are TGTGCCAGCAGTCCACTCGGGACAGGGTACACTGAAGCTTTCTTT.

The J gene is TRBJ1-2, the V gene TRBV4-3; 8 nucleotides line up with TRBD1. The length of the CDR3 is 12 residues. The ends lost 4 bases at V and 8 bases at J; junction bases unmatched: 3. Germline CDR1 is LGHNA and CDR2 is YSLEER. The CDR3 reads CASSPDRGGYTF. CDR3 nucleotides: TGCGCCAGCAGCCCCGACAGGGGCGGCTACACCTTC.

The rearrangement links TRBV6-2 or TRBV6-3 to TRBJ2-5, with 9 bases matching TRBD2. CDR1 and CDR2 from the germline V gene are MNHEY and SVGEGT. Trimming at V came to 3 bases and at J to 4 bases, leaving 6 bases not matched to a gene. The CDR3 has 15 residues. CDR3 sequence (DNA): TGTGCCAGCAGTTATATAGAGCGGGGGGCAGAGACCCAGTACTTC. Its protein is CASSYIERGAETQYF.

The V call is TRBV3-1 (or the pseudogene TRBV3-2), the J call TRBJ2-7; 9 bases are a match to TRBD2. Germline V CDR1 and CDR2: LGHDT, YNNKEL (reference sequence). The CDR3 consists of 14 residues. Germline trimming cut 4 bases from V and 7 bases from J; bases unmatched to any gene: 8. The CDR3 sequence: CASSPIAGVVEQYF. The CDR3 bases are TGTGCCAGCAGCCCGATAGCGGGAGTGGTAGAGCAGTACTTC.

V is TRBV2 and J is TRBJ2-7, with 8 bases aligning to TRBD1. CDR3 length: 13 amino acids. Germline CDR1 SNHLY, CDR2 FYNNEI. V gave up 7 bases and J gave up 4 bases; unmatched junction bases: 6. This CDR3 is CASKTGVLYEQYF. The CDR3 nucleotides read TGTGCCAGCAAGACAGGGGTTTTGTACGAGCAGTACTTC.

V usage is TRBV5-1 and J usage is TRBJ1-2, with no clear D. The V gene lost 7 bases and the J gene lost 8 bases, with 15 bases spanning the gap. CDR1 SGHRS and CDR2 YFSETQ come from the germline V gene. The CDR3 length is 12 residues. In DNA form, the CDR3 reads TGCGCCAGCGGCCAGGCTGCGGGGGGCTACACCTTC. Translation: CASGQAAGGYTF.

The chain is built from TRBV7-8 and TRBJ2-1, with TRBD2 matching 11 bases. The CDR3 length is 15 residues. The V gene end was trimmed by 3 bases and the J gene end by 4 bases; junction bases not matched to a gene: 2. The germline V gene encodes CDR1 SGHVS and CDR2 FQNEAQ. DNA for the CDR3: TGTGCCAGCAGCTTGGGACTAGCGGAGTACAATGAGCAGTTCTTC. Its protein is CASSLGLAEYNEQFF.

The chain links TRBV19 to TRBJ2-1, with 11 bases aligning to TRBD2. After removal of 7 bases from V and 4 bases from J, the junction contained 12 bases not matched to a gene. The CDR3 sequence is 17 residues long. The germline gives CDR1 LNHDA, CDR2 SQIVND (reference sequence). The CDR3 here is CASTLKPGTSGYNEQFF. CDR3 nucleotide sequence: TGTGCCAGTACATTAAAACCCGGGACTAGCGGATACAATGAGCAGTTCTTC.

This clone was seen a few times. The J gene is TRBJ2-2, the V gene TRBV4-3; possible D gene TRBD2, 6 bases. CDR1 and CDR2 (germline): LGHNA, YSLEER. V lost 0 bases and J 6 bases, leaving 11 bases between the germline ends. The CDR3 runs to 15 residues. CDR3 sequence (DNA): TGCGCCAGCAGCCAAGAAACTAGCCCCGCCGGGGAGCTGTTTTTT. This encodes CASSQETSPAGELFF.

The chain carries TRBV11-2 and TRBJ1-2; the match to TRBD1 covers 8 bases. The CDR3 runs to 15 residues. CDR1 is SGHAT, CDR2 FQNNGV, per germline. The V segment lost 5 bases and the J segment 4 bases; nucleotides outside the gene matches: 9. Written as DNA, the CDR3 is TGTGCCAGCAGCGCCCGGACAGGGCAAGCCTATGGCTACACCTTC. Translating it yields CASSARTGQAYGYTF.

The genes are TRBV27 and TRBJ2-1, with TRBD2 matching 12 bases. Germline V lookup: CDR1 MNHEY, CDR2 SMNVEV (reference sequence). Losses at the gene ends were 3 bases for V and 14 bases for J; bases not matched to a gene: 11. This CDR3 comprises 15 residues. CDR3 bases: TGTGCCAGCAGTTTGGGGACTAGCGGGCCCCCCGGGGAGTTCTTC. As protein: CASSLGTSGPPGEFF.

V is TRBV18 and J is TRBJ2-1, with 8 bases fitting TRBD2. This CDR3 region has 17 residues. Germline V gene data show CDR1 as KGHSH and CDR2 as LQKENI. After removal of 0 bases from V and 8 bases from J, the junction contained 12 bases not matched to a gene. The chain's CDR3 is CASSPPSGAETVHEQFF. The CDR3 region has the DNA TGTGCCAGCTCACCACCTAGCGGGGCAGAGACTGTCCATGAGCAGTTCTTC.

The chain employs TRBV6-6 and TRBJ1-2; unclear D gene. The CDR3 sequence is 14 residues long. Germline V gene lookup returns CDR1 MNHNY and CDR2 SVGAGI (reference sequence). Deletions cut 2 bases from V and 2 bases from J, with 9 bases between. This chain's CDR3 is CASSYGQKNYGYTF. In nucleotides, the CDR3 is TGTGCCAGCAGTTACGGCCAGAAGAACTATGGCTACACCTTC.